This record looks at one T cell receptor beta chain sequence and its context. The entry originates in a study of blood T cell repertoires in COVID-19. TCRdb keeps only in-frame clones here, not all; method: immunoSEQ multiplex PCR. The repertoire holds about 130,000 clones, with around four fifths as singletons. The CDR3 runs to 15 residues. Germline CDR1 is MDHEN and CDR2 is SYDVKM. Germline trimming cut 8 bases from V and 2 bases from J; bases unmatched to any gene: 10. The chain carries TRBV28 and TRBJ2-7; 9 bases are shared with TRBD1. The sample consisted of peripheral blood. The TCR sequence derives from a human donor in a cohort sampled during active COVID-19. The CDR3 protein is CASGPSGQGTYEQYF. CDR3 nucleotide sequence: TGTGCCAGCGGACCCTCGGGACAGGGAACCTACGAGCAGTACTTC.